This TCR beta chain was recovered during a study of cytomegalovirus exposure and HLA in healthy donors. As for the study in general: Most donors, roughly 77% of around 400 genotyped, fell in the Caucasian-associated ancestry cluster.

The PCR used 60 Vbeta and 13 Jbeta primers. Only in-frame clones appear in the TCRdb table, and some are missing; sequencing was by immunoSEQ multiplex PCR. The sample includes 130,000 or so clones, 81% of them seen just once. Looked up from germline, CDR1 is LNHDA and CDR2 is SQIVND (reference sequence). The V end lost 8 bases, the J end lost 3 bases, and 20 bases lay between the germline ends. CDR3 length equals 16 residues. The receptor comes from a man aged 18 to 29 in good health and CMV-seronegative. The sample was PBMCs. The J gene is TRBJ1-5, the V gene TRBV19; the D is unclear. CDR3 protein: CASSPSSTRINQPQHF. CDR3 nucleotides: TGTGCCAGTTCCCCCTCAAGTACGCGAATCAATCAGCCCCAGCATTTT.